This entry is about one T cell receptor (beta chain). Its cognate antigen is unknown. This entry belongs to a study of beta chain features in type 1 diabetes. Overall study results and limits: VDJ junctions from type 1 diabetes patients carried fewer insertions and larger deletions. Patients showed naive, central memory and Treg TCRB repertoires that appeared more similar than those of healthy donors. Moderate but significant shortening of TCRB CDR3s was recorded in all four CD4+ subsets from Type 1 diabetes patients.

This CDR3 contains 14 residues. Germline loops: CDR1 SGHAT, CDR2 FQNNGV. V lost 1 base to trimming and J lost 2 bases, with 9 bases between them. Isolated RNA was reverse transcribed in full, so expressed TCRB transcripts were sequenced. Measured with immunoSEQ multiplex PCR; TCRdb has only the in-frame clones, and not every one. Of around 250,000 clones listed, 14% are singletons. This receptor was taken from a man aged 30 to 39 with type 1 diabetes. The sequencing sample was made of naive CD4+ T cells from blood. The gene calls are TRBV11-2 and TRBJ2-7; D possibly corresponds to TRBD1 (5 bases). The CDR3 DNA is TGTGCCAGCAGCTTAGGACAGATAGCCTACGAGCAGTACTTC. It yields the protein CASSLGQIAYEQYF.